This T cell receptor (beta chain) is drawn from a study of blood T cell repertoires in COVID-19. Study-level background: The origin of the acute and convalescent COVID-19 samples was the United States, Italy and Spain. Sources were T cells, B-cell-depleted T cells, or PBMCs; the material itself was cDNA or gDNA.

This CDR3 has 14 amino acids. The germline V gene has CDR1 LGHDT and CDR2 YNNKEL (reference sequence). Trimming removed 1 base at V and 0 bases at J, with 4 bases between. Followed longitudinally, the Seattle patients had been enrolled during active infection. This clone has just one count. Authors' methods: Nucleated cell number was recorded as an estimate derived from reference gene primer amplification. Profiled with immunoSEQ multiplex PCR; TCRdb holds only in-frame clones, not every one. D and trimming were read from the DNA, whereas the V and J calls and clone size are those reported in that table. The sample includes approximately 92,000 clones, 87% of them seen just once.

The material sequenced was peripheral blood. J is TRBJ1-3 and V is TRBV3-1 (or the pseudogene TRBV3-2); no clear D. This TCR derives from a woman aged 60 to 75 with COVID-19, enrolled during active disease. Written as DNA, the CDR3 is TGTGCCAGCAGCCAAGTAGTCTCTGGAAACACCATATATTTT. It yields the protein CASSQVVSGNTIYF.